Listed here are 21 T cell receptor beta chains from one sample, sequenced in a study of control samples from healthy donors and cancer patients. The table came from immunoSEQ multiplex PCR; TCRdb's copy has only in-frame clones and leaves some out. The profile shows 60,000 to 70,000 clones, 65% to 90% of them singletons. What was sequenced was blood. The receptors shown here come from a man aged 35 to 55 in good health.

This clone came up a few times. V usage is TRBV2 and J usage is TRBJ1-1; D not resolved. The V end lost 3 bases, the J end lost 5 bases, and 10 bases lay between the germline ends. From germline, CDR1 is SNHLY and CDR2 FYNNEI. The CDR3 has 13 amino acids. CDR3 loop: CASSEGSYTEAFF. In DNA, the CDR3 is TGTGCCAGCAGTGAGGGATCGTATACTGAAGCTTTCTTT.

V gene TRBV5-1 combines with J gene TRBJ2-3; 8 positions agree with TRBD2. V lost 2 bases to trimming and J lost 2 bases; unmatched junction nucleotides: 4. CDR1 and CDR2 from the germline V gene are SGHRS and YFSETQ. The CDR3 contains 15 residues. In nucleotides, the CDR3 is TGCGCCAGCAGCTTAGCGGGGGATACCACAGATACGCAGTATTTT. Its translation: CASSLAGDTTDTQYF.

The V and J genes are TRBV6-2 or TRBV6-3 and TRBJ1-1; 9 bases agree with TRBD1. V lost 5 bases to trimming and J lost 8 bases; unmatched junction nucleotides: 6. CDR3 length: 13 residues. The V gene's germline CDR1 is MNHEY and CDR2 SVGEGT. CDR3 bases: TGTGCCAGCAGTCCCCAGACAGGGGGGGAAGCTTTCTTT. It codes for CASSPQTGGEAFF.

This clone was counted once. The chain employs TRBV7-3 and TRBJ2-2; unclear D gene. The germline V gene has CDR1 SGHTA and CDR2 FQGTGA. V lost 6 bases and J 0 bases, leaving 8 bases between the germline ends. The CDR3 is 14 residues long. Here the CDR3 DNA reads TGTGCCAGCAGAAAAGAGACGAACACCGGGGAGCTGTTTTTT. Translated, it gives CASRKETNTGELFF.

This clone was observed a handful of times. CDR3 amino acids: CASTDRGPGNEQFF. As DNA, the CDR3 is TGTGCCAGCACCGATCGAGGGCCGGGGAATGAGCAGTTCTTC. The J gene is TRBJ2-1, the V gene TRBV7-9; TRBD2 might be the D (5 bases). Germline V gives CDR1 SEHNR, CDR2 FQNEAQ (reference sequence). CDR3 length equals 14 residues. With 7 bases removed from V and 7 bases from J, the gap between germline ends came to 17 bases.

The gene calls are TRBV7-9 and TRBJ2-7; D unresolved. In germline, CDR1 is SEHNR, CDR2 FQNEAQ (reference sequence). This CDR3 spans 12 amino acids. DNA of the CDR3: TGTGTCTCAGGACCTAGCTCCTACGAGCAGTACTTC. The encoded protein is CVSGPSSYEQYF.

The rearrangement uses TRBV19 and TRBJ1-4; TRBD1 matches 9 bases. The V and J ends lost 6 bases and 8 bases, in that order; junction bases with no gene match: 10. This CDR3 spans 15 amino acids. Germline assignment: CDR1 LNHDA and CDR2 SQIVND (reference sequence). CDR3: CASSKPGTGYEKLFF. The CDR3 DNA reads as TGTGCCAGTAGCAAACCCGGGACAGGGTACGAAAAACTGTTTTTT.

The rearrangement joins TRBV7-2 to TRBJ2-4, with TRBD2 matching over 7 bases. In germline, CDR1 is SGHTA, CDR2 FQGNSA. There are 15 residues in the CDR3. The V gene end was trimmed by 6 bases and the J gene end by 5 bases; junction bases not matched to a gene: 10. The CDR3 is CASSNRLGGENIQYF. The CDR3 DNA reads TGTGCCAGCAGTAACAGGCTTGGGGGGGAAAACATTCAGTACTTC.

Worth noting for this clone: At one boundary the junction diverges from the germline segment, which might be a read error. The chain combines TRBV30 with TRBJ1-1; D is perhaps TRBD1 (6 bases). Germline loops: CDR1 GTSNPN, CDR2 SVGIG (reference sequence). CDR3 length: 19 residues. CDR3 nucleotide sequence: TGTGCCTGGAGTGTACTAGGACAGTGGGGACATTTGGGGAACGCTGAAGCTTTCTTT. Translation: CAWSVLGQWGHLGNAEAFF.

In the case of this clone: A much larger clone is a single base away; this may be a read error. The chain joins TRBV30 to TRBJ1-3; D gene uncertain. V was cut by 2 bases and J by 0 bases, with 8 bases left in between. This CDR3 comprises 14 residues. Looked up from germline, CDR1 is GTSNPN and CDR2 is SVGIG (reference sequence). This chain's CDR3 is CAWSHDVSGNTIYF. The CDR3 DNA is TGTGCCTGGAGTCACGACGTCTCTGGAAACACCATATATTTT. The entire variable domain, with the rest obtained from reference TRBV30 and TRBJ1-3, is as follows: SQTIHQWPATLVQPVGSPLSLECTVEGTSNPNLYWYRQAAGRGLQLLFYSVGIGQISSEVPQNLSASRPQDRQFILSSKKLLLSDSGFYLCAWSHDVSGNTIYFGEGSWLTVV.

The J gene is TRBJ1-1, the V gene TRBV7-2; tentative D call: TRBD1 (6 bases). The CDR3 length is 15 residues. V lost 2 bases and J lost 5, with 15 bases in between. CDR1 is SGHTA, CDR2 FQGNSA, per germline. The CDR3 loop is CASSLMGRGLTEAFF. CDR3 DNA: TGTGCCAGCAGCTTAATGGGCAGGGGTTTAACTGAAGCTTTCTTT.

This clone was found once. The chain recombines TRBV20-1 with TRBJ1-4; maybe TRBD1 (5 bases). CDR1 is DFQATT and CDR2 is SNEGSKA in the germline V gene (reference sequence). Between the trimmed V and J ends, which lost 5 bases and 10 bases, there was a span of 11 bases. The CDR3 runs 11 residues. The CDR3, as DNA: TGCAGTGCTCCCGCCGGGGGAAAACTGTTTTTT. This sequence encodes CSAPAGGKLFF.

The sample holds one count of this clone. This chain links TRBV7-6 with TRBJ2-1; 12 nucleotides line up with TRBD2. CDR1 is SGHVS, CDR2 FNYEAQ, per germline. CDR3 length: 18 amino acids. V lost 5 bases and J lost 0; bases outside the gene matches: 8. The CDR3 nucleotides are TGTGCCAGCAGCGGAAGAACTAGCGGGGGGAGCTCCTACAATGAGCAGTTCTTC. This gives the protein CASSGRTSGGSSYNEQFF.

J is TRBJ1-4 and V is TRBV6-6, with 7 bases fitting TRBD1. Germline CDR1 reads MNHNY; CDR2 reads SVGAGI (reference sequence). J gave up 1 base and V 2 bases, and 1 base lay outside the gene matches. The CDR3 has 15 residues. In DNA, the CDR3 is TGTGCCAGCAGTTACGGGGACAGAACTAATGAAAAACTGTTTTTT. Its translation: CASSYGDRTNEKLFF.

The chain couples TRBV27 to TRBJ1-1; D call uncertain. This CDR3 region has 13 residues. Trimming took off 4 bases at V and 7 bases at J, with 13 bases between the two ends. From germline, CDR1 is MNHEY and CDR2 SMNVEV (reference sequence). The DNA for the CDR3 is TGTGCCAGCAGTTGGGCGCCGCGGGGTGAAGCTTTCTTT. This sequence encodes CASSWAPRGEAFF.

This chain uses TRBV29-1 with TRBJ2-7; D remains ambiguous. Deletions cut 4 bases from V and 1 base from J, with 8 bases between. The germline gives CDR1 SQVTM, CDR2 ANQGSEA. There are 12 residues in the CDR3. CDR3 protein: CSVGPGSYEQYF. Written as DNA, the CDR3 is TGCAGCGTTGGGCCCGGATCCTACGAGCAGTACTTC.

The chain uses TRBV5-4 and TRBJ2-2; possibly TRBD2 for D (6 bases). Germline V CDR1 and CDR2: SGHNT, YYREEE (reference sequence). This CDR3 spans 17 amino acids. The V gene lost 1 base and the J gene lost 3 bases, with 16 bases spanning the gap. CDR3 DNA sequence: TGTGCCAGCAGCTTGTACTATGTGGCGGGGCACACCGGGGAGCTGTTTTTT. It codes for CASSLYYVAGHTGELFF. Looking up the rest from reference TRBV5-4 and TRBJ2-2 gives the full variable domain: ETGVTQSPTHLIKTRGQQVTLRCSSQSGHNTVSWYQQALGQGPQFIFQYYREEENGRGNFPPRFSGLQFPNYSSELNVNALELDDSALYLCASSLYYVAGHTGELFFGEGSRLTVL.

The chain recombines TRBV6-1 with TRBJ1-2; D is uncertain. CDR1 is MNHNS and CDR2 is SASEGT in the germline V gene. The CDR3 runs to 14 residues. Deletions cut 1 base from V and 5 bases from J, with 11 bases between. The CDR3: CASSEGGIGYGYTF. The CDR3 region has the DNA TGTGCCAGCAGTGAAGGCGGCATAGGATATGGCTACACCTTC.

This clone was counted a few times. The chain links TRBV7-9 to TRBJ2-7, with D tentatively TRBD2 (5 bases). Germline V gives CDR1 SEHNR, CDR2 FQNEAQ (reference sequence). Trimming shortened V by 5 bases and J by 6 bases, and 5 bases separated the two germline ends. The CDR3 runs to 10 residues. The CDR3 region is CASSTSEQYF. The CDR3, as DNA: TGTGCCAGCAGCACTAGCGAGCAGTACTTC.

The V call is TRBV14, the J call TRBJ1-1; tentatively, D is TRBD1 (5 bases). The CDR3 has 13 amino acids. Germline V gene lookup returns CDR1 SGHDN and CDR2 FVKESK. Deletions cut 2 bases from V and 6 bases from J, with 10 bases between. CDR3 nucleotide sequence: TGTGCCAGCAGCCAAACGGGGGGGGCTGAAGCTTTCTTT. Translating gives CASSQTGGAEAFF.

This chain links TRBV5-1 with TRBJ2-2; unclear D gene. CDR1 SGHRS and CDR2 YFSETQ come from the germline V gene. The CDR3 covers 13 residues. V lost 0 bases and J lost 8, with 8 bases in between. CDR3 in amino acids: CASSLGNRGELFF. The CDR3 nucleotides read TGCGCCAGCAGCTTGGGGAACCGGGGGGAGCTGTTTTTT.